A selection of T cell receptor beta chains follows, all from one sample in a study of OX40 agonist ivuxolimab in advanced cancers. Sequencing was performed with immunoSEQ multiplex PCR; in TCRdb, only in-frame clones are kept and a portion is missing. The sample consists of tens of thousands of clones, 84% of them appearing once. This material consisted of CD4+ or CD8+ T cells sorted from blood, taken in a trial of the OX40 agonist ivuxolimab. These TCRs come from an adult with an advanced solid tumor such as melanoma, head and neck, liver or kidney cancer. The CDR3 runs from the conserved cysteine through the conserved F or W. Each record gives: V gene, D gene, J gene, clone size, CDR3 DNA, CDR3 protein. The D gene is left open where the match is weak. The size entry is marked missing in some rows and otherwise reads once, few, many or a size class.

V gene: TRBV15
D gene: TRBD1
J gene: TRBJ1-2
clone size: .
CDR3 DNA: TGTGCCACCAGGACAGGGGGACAGGGGGCCCTCTATGGCTACACCTTC
CDR3 protein: CATRTGGQGALYGYTF

V gene: TRBV29-1
D gene: .
J gene: TRBJ2-1
clone size: .
CDR3 DNA: TGCAGCGTTGGGTACAATGAGCAGTTCTTC
CDR3 protein: CSVGYNEQFF

V gene: TRBV5-1
D gene: .
J gene: TRBJ2-1
clone size: .
CDR3 DNA: TGCGCCAGCAGCCGATCCCGCTCCTACAATGAGCAGTTCTTC
CDR3 protein: CASSRSRSYNEQFF

V gene: TRBV7-3
D gene: TRBD2
J gene: TRBJ2-2
clone size: .
CDR3 DNA: TGTGCCAGCAGCTTAGAGAGCGGGAGAAAAAATATCGGGGAGCTGTTTTTT
CDR3 protein: CASSLESGRKNIGELFF

V gene: TRBV4-1
D gene: .
J gene: TRBJ2-7
clone size: .
CDR3 DNA: TGCGCCAGCAGCCAAGAAGACAGCTTATCCTACGAGCAGCACTTC
CDR3 protein: CASSQEDSLSYEQHF

V gene: TRBV7-2
D gene: TRBD2
J gene: TRBJ2-7
clone size: .
CDR3 DNA: TGTGCCAGCAGCTTAGAGGGGCCTAGCGGCTACGAGCAGTACTTC
CDR3 protein: CASSLEGPSGYEQYF

V gene: TRBV5-4
D gene: TRBD2
J gene: TRBJ2-1
clone size: .
CDR3 DNA: TGTGCCAGCAGCTTGGTAGCGGGGAATTCTGATGAGCAGTTCTTC
CDR3 protein: CASSLVAGNSDEQFF

V gene: TRBV20-1
D gene: .
J gene: TRBJ2-1
clone size: .
CDR3 DNA: TGCAGTGCTATCAACTACAATGAGCAGTTCTTC
CDR3 protein: CSAINYNEQFF

V gene: TRBV4-1
D gene: TRBD2
J gene: TRBJ2-5
clone size: .
CDR3 DNA: TGCGCCAGCAGCCAGACGGGACTAGCGGGAGTGGAGACCCAGTACTTC
CDR3 protein: CASSQTGLAGVETQYF

V gene: TRBV9
D gene: TRBD2
J gene: TRBJ2-3
clone size: .
CDR3 DNA: TGTGCCAGCAGCGTAGGACCGTCGGGAGCGGGGCTCACAGATACGCAGTATTTT
CDR3 protein: CASSVGPSGAGLTDTQYF

V gene: TRBV28
D gene: .
J gene: TRBJ2-4
clone size: .
CDR3 DNA: TGTGCCAGCAGAGCCCCCAGGGACATTCAGTACTTC
CDR3 protein: CASRAPRDIQYF

V gene: TRBV19
D gene: TRBD2
J gene: TRBJ2-7
clone size: .
CDR3 DNA: TGTGCCAGTAGTATCCCTAGAGCGGGAGCAACCTACGAGCAGTACTTC
CDR3 protein: CASSIPRAGATYEQYF

V gene: TRBV5-4
D gene: TRBD2
J gene: TRBJ2-7
clone size: .
CDR3 DNA: TGTGCCAGCAGCGCATTTAGCGGGGGGGCCTCGGAGCAGTACTTC
CDR3 protein: CASSAFSGGASEQYF

V gene: TRBV7-6
D gene: .
J gene: TRBJ2-7
clone size: few
CDR3 DNA: TGTGCCAGCAGCTTAGTCGGAGGGGCCGACGAGCAGTACTTC
CDR3 protein: CASSLVGGADEQYF